The 9 T cell receptor beta chains below come from one sample, sequenced in a study of shared clonotypes between healthy human individuals. Repertoires were generated with immunoSEQ multiplex PCR, while TCRdb's copy carries only in-frame clones and drops some. The sample holds about 640,000 clones; about three quarters are singletons and the top ten take about 2%. Material: memory CD4+ T cells sorted from blood. Subset defined: CD45RA-negative fraction. The receptors stem from a woman in her 30s in good health.

The J gene is TRBJ2-1, the V gene TRBV7-8, with 14 bases lining up with TRBD2. The germline V gene encodes CDR1 SGHVS and CDR2 FQNEAQ. CDR3 size: 19 residues. J lost 3 bases, V lost 5 bases, and 12 bases had no gene match. For the CDR3, the DNA is TGTGCCAGCAGCCCGCGGATCCTAGGACTAGCGGGAGGCTACAATGAGCAGTTCTTC. This encodes CASSPRILGLAGGYNEQFF.

This clone occurred once. V gene TRBV25-1 combines with J gene TRBJ2-7, with a weak D call TRBD1 (6 bases). Germline values: CDR1 MGHDK, CDR2 SYGVNS. Trimming removed 3 bases at V and 3 bases at J, with 12 bases between. The CDR3 is 14 residues long. For the CDR3, the DNA is TGTGCCAGCAGTGAGATGGGACAAATCTACGAGCAGTACTTC. This translates into CASSEMGQIYEQYF.

The rearrangement joins TRBV6-6 to TRBJ2-1, with TRBD1 matching 9 bases. V lost 2 bases, J lost 4 bases, and 6 bases stayed unmatched. This CDR3 contains 16 residues. From germline, CDR1 is MNHNY and CDR2 SVGAGI (reference sequence). The CDR3 reads CASSYGSGQGYNEQFF. In DNA form, the CDR3 reads TGTGCCAGCAGTTACGGATCGGGACAGGGTTACAATGAGCAGTTCTTC.

This clone was observed a handful of times. Other DNA sequences in this specimen translate into the identical CDR3. The chain carries TRBV18 and TRBJ1-4, with 8 bases matching TRBD1. CDR1 KGHSH and CDR2 LQKENI come from the germline V gene. Trimming took 6 bases from V and 8 from J; bases not matched to a gene: 8. This CDR3 spans 14 amino acids. The CDR3 region is CASSPGQGGEKLFF. CDR3 DNA sequence: TGTGCCAGCTCGCCAGGACAGGGCGGAGAAAAACTGTTTTTT. Full variable domain (outside the CDR3, taken from reference TRBV18 and TRBJ1-4): NAGVMQNPRHLVRRRGQEARLRCSPMKGHSHVYWYRQLPEEGLKFMVYLQKENIIDESGMPKERFSAEFPKEGPSILRIQQVVRGDSAAYFCASSPGQGGEKLFFGSGTQLSVL.

As concerns this clone: Other DNA sequences in the same sample also yield this CDR3. The rearrangement joins TRBV4-2 to TRBJ2-1; D uncertain. The CDR3 loop spans 13 amino acids. CDR1 is LGHNA, CDR2 YNFKEQ, per germline. The ends were cut back, 3 bases at V and 7 bases at J, with 10 bases in the middle. CDR3 loop: CASSQGRGNEQFF. The DNA of the CDR3 is TGTGCCAGCAGCCAGGGTAGAGGAAATGAGCAGTTCTTC.

This chain joins TRBV7-8 and TRBJ1-1; weak D call: TRBD1 (5 bases). Per the germline V gene, CDR1 is SGHVS and CDR2 is FQNEAQ. V was trimmed by 5 bases and J by 0 bases, leaving 13 bases between them. The CDR3 extends over 15 amino acids. The CDR3 nucleotides read TGTGCCAGCAGCCTTCAGCGACAGATGAACACTGAAGCTTTCTTT. Translated, it gives CASSLQRQMNTEAFF.

J is TRBJ1-2 and V is TRBV20-1; D uncertain. CDR1 is DFQATT, CDR2 SNEGSKA, per germline (reference sequence). The CDR3 runs 9 residues. V was clipped by 3 bases and J by 5 bases, with 1 base between them. This chain's CDR3 is CSASYGYTF. As DNA, the CDR3 is TGCAGTGCTAGTTATGGCTACACCTTC.

This rearrangement joins TRBV28 to TRBJ2-7; 9 nucleotides line up with TRBD2. With 5 bases clipped from V and 2 bases from J, the junction kept 7 bases outside the gene matches. The CDR3 spans 15 residues. Germline V lookup: CDR1 MDHEN, CDR2 SYDVKM. The DNA for the CDR3 is TGTGCCAGCAGTCTCTTTGTAGCGGGAGCCTACGAGCAGTACTTC. Translating gives CASSLFVAGAYEQYF.

This clone came up many times. The chain combines TRBV6-5 with TRBJ2-5; D is possibly TRBD1 or TRBD2 (5 bases each). The CDR3 is 14 amino acids. Trimming removed 2 bases from V and 3 bases from J, with 10 bases in between. CDR1 and CDR2 from the germline V gene are MNHEY and SVGAGI. The CDR3 nucleotides read TGTGCCAGCAGTTACGGGGACGTAGAAGAGACCCAGTACTTC. Encoded protein: CASSYGDVEETQYF.